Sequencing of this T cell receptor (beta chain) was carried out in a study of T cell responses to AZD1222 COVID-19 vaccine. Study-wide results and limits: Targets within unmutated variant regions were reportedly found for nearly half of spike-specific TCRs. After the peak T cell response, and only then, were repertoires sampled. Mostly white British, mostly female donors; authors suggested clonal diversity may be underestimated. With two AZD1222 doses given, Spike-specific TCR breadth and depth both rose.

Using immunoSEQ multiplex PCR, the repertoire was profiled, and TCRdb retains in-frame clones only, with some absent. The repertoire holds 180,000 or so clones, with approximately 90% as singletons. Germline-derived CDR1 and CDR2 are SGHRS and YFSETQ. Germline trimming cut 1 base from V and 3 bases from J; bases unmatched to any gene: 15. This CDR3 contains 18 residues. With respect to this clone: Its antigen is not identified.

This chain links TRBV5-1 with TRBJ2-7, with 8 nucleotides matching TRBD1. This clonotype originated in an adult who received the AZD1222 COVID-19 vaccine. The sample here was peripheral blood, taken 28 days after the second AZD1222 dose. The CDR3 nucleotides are TGCGCCAGCAGCTTGAGGGCCGGGACAGGCTTAAGGGACTACGAGCAGTACTTC. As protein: CASSLRAGTGLRDYEQYF.